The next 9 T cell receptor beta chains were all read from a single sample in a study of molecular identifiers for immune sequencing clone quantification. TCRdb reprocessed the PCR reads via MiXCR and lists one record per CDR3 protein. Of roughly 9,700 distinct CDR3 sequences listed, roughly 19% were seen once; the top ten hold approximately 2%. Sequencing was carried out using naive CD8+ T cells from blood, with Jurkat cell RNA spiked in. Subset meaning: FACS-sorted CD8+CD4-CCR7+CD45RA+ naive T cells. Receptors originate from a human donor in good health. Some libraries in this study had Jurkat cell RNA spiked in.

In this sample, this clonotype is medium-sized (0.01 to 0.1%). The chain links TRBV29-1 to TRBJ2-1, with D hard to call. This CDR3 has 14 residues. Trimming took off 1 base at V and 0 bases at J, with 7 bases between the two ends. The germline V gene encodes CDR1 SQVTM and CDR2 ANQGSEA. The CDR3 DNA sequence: TGCAGCGTTGAAGTCCCGCCCTCCTACAATGAGCAGTTCTTC. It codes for CSVEVPPSYNEQFF.

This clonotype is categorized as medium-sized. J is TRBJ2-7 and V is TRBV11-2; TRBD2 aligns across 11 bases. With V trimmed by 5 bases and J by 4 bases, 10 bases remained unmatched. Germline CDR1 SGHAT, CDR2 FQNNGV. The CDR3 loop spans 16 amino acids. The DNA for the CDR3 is TGTGCCAGCAGCGCCTTAGCGGGAGGGCCGGCATACGAGCAGTACTTC. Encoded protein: CASSALAGGPAYEQYF.

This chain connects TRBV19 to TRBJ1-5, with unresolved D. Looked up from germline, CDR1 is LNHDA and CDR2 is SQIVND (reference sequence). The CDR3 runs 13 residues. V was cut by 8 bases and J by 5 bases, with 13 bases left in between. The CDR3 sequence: CASGEGWYQPQHF. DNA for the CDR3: TGTGCCAGTGGAGAAGGGTGGTATCAGCCCCAGCATTTT.

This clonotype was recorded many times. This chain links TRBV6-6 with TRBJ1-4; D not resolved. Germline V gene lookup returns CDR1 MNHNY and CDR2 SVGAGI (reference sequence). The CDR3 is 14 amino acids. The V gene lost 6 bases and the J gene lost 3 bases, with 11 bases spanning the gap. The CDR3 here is CASRTLGPNEKLFF. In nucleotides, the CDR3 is TGTGCCAGCAGGACTTTGGGTCCTAATGAAAAACTGTTTTTT.

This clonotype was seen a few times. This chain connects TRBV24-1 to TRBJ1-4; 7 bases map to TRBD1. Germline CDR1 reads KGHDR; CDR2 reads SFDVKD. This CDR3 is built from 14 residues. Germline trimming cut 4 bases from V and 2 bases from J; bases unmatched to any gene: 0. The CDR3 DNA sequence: TGTGCCACCAGTGAGGGACAGACTAATGAAAAACTGTTTTTT. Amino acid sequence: CATSEGQTNEKLFF.

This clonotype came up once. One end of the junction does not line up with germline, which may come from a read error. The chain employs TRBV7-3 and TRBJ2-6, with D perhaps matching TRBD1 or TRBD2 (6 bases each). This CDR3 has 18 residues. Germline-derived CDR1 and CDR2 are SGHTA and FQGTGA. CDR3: CASSLSGGGGRGTNVLTF. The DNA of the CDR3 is TGTGCCAGCAGCTTAAGTGGAGGAGGGGGACGCGGGACCAACGTCCTGACCTTC.

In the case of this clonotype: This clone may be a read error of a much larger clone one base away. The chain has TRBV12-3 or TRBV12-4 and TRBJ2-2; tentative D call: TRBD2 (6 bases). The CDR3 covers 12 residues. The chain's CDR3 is CASSGTAGGLFF. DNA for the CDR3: TGTGCCAGCAGTGGGACGGCCGGGGGGCTGTTTTTT.

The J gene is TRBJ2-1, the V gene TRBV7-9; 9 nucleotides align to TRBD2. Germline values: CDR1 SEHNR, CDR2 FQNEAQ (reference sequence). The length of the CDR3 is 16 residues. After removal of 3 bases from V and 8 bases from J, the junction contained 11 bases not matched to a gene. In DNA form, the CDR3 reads TGTGCCAGCAGCTTGTCTAGCGGGATGAGAGAGGATGAGCAGTTCTTC. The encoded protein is CASSLSSGMREDEQFF.

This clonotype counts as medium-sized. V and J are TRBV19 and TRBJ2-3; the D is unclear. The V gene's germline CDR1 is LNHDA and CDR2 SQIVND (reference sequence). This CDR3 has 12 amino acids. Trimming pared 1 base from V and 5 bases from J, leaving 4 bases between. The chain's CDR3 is CASSIGGDTQYF. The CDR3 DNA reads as TGTGCCAGTAGTATAGGGGGAGATACGCAGTATTTT. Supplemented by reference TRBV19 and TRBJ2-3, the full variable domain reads DGGITQSPKYLFRKEGQNVTLSCEQNLNHDAMYWYRQDPGQGLRLIYYSQIVNDFQKGDIAEGYSVSREKKESFPLTVTSAQKNPTAFYLCASSIGGDTQYFGPGTRLTVL.